This TCR beta chain appears in the sequencing data of a study of T cells in Graves' hyperthyroidism and ophthalmopathy. A single count supports this clonotype. Germline trimming cut 2 bases from V and 2 bases from J; bases unmatched to any gene: 5. This CDR3 is built from 15 residues. Germline loops: CDR1 MNHEY, CDR2 SMNVEV (reference sequence). Amplified TCR beta CDR3 regions derived from RNA transcripts. An initial round of RT-PCR targeting the TCR CDR3 relied on the HTBI primer set. TCRdb called the multiplex PCR reads again in MiXCR, with one record for every CDR3 protein. The repertoire holds 500,000 to 550,000 distinct CDR3 sequences, with 20% as singletons.

The sequence was obtained from a man aged 18-30 years with Graves' hyperthyroidism. The chain uses TRBV27 and TRBJ2-7, with TRBD2 matching over 8 bases. The sample was blood. Written as DNA, the CDR3 is TGTGCCAGCAGTTTAATGCGGGAGGTCCCCTACGAGCAGTACTTC. Translated, it gives CASSLMREVPYEQYF.